The 17 T cell receptor beta chains reported below all come from one sample, sequenced in a study of blood T cell repertoires in COVID-19. Produced via immunoSEQ multiplex PCR; TCRdb's table is partial and in-frame only. The sample lists roughly 250,000 clones; over 75% were seen once. Material: PBMCs or T cells enriched from blood (not recorded which). These receptors all stem from a young woman who had recovered from COVID-19.

The rearrangement uses TRBV6-5 and TRBJ2-7, with TRBD2 matching over 13 bases. V gave up 6 bases and J gave up 4 bases; unmatched junction bases: 6. The germline V gene encodes CDR1 MNHEY and CDR2 SVGAGI. The CDR3 is made up of 15 amino acids. This CDR3 reads CASSQGLAGRYEQYF. For the CDR3, the DNA is TGTGCCAGCAGCCAGGGACTAGCGGGGAGATACGAGCAGTACTTC.

The V and J genes are TRBV28 and TRBJ2-3; possibly TRBD1 for D (6 bases). Trimming removed 0 bases at V and 8 bases at J, with 15 bases between. Germline CDR1 MDHEN, CDR2 SYDVKM. This CDR3 comprises 15 residues. CDR3: CASSLWQRGWGTQYF. DNA of the CDR3: TGTGCCAGCAGTTTATGGCAGAGGGGGTGGGGTACGCAGTATTTT.

This clone was seen only once. The chain has TRBV6-1 and TRBJ1-3; no reliable D call. Per the germline V gene, CDR1 is MNHNS and CDR2 is SASEGT. This CDR3 has 17 residues. Trimming stripped 4 bases from V and 1 base from J, with 17 bases between. The CDR3 loop reads CASSVRQAGRSGNTIYF. Here the CDR3 DNA reads TGTGCCAGCAGTGTACGCCAGGCGGGCCGGTCTGGAAACACCATATATTTT.

This chain uses TRBV28 with TRBJ1-5; D uncertain. Germline CDR1 reads MDHEN; CDR2 reads SYDVKM. V was clipped by 3 bases and J by 0 bases, with 6 bases between them. There are 14 residues in the CDR3. In DNA form, the CDR3 reads TGTGCCAGCAGTTTCCCCCTTAGCAATCAGCCCCAGCATTTT. Its protein product is CASSFPLSNQPQHF.

This clone has just one count. The chain employs TRBV27 and TRBJ2-7; TRBD1 agrees at 9 bases. The V and J ends lost 8 bases and 5 bases, in that order; junction bases with no gene match: 7. The germline V gene encodes CDR1 MNHEY and CDR2 SMNVEV (reference sequence). The CDR3 spans 13 residues. CDR3 coding DNA: TGTGCCAGCTTCGGGACAGGGTCCCACGAGCAGTACTTC. Its protein is CASFGTGSHEQYF.

CDR3 loop: CASSPGQGTEAFF. The CDR3 DNA reads as TGTGCCAGCAGCCCCGGACAGGGCACTGAAGCTTTCTTT. This chain uses TRBV7-9 with TRBJ1-1; 8 bases map to TRBD1. J gave up 4 bases and V 5 bases, and 3 bases lay outside the gene matches. The germline V gene has CDR1 SEHNR and CDR2 FQNEAQ (reference sequence). CDR3 size: 13 residues.

This rearrangement joins TRBV27 to TRBJ1-1; D may be TRBD1 (6 bases). The germline V gene has CDR1 MNHEY and CDR2 SMNVEV (reference sequence). V gave up 3 bases and J gave up 1 base, with 9 bases separating them. The CDR3 runs 14 residues. In nucleotides, the CDR3 is TGTGCCAGCAGTTTGTACAGGGAGAACACTGAAGCTTTCTTT. Translating gives CASSLYRENTEAFF.

The chain carries TRBV19 and TRBJ1-4; 7 nucleotides match TRBD1. Germline V gene data show CDR1 as LNHDA and CDR2 as SQIVND (reference sequence). This CDR3 spans 15 amino acids. V was clipped by 3 bases and J by 7 bases; unmatched bases: 8. The CDR3 spells CASSIGGTVSEKLFF. Written as DNA, the CDR3 is TGTGCCAGTAGTATTGGCGGGACAGTCAGTGAAAAACTGTTTTTT.

The rearrangement uses TRBV11-2 and TRBJ2-7, with D tentatively TRBD2 (6 bases). This CDR3 is built from 15 residues. CDR1 is SGHAT and CDR2 is FQNNGV in the germline V gene. V lost 5 bases, J lost 3 bases, and 17 bases lay in between. The CDR3 sequence is CASSAPITGGYEQYF. For the CDR3, the DNA is TGTGCCAGCAGCGCCCCCATAACCGGGGGCTACGAGCAGTACTTC.

In this sample, this clone turned up once. The chain carries TRBV29-1 and TRBJ1-2, with D perhaps TRBD1 (6 bases). Trimming shortened V by 3 bases and J by 4 bases, and 9 bases separated the two germline ends. The V gene's germline CDR1 is SQVTM and CDR2 ANQGSEA. The CDR3 consists of 12 residues. CDR3 loop: CSVERGGYGYTF. In DNA, the CDR3 is TGCAGCGTTGAGAGGGGGGGCTATGGCTACACCTTC.

This CDR3 is CASRPGERGGYEQYF. DNA of the CDR3: TGTGCCAGCAGGCCCGGGGAGCGGGGGGGCTACGAGCAGTACTTC. The chain recombines TRBV11-2 with TRBJ2-7; TRBD2 matches at 10 bases. The junction had 8 bases not matched to a gene; V was cut back by 6 bases and J by 3 bases. The CDR3 loop spans 15 amino acids. CDR1 and CDR2 from the germline V gene are SGHAT and FQNNGV.

This clone showed up just once. This sequence joins TRBV2 and TRBJ1-6; possible D gene TRBD1, 5 bases. Trimming cost V 7 bases and J 4 bases, with 8 bases left between them. This CDR3 has 13 residues. The germline CDR1 and CDR2 sequences are SNHLY and FYNNEI. CDR3 coding DNA: TGTGCCAGCATGAGACAGTATAATTCACCCCTCCACTTT. It specifies CASMRQYNSPLHF.

Only one count was recorded for this clone. V is TRBV6-5 and J is TRBJ1-2; TRBD1 matches 8 bases. V trimming: 6 bases; J trimming: 7 bases; junction bases outside the gene matches: 1. Germline values: CDR1 MNHEY, CDR2 SVGAGI. This CDR3 contains 11 residues. Here the CDR3 reads CASRDRAGYTF. The CDR3 DNA sequence: TGTGCCAGCAGGGACAGGGCTGGCTACACCTTC.

V usage is TRBV9 and J usage is TRBJ2-1; 8 bases agree with TRBD2. This CDR3 is built from 16 residues. CDR1 is SGDLS and CDR2 is YYNGEE in the germline V gene. J lost 6 bases, V lost 2 bases, and 10 bases had no gene match. The CDR3 here is CASSVDRRGGRNEQFF. CDR3 bases: TGTGCCAGCAGCGTCGATCGTCGCGGGGGGCGCAATGAGCAGTTCTTC.

The V gene is TRBV11-2, the J gene TRBJ1-2; TRBD1 is a possible D gene (6 bases). Germline-derived CDR1 and CDR2 are SGHAT and FQNNGV. The length of the CDR3 is 16 residues. Trimming took 1 base from V and 2 from J, leaving 14 bases between them. The CDR3 sequence: CASSLVGGGDNYGYTF. The CDR3 nucleotides read TGTGCCAGCAGCTTAGTAGGAGGGGGGGACAACTATGGCTACACCTTC.

In this sample, this clone turned up once. The chain joins TRBV5-1 to TRBJ2-5; possible D gene TRBD2, 5 bases. Germline values: CDR1 SGHRS, CDR2 YFSETQ. This CDR3 spans 14 amino acids. V was clipped by 3 bases and J by 3 bases, with 12 bases between them. In DNA, the CDR3 is TGCGCCAGCAGCTCTGACTACACCAAAGAGACCCAGTACTTC. Its translation is CASSSDYTKETQYF.

The chain is built from TRBV6-2 or TRBV6-3 and TRBJ2-1, with 10 bases identical to TRBD2. Germline CDR1 and CDR2: MNHEY and SVGEGT. This CDR3 region has 16 residues. Unmatched junction bases numbered 10, after V lost 6 bases and J lost 5 bases. The CDR3 DNA follows: TGTGCCAGCAGCCAGCGGGGGGGAACTCTCCACAATGAGCAGTTCTTC. It translates to CASSQRGGTLHNEQFF.